The 20 T cell receptor beta chains below all came from one sample that was sequenced in a study of blood T cell repertoires in COVID-19. Sequencing used immunoSEQ multiplex PCR; TCRdb keeps in-frame clones, though not all of them. The data show 300,000 to 400,000 clones, roughly nine tenths seen once. The sample comprised peripheral blood. These TCRs come from a woman in her 30s with COVID-19, enrolled during active disease.

This rearrangement joins TRBV7-9 to TRBJ2-7; 7 bases align to TRBD1. V shed 3 bases, J shed 2 bases, and the junction held 7 bases outside the gene matches. Per germline, CDR1 SEHNR and CDR2 FQNEAQ (reference sequence). The CDR3 has 15 amino acids. DNA of the CDR3: TGTGCCAGCAGCTTTCTAGGGGGCTTAACCTACGAGCAGTACTTC. It translates to CASSFLGGLTYEQYF.

The chain has TRBV18 and TRBJ2-3; no firm D call. Germline CDR1 is KGHSH and CDR2 is LQKENI. V lost 0 bases to trimming and J lost 4 bases, with 8 bases between them. This CDR3 is built from 14 residues. CDR3 in amino acids: CASSPPSLPDTQYF. The CDR3, as DNA: TGTGCCAGCTCACCACCGAGTTTGCCAGATACGCAGTATTTT.

The CDR3 DNA is TGTGCCAGTAGTACCCCGGCTGGGGCCAACGTCCTGACTTTC. This gives the protein CASSTPAGANVLTF. V usage is TRBV19 and J usage is TRBJ2-6; D not resolved. The CDR3 is 14 amino acids. Trimming pared 4 bases from V and 2 bases from J, leaving 6 bases between. Germline V lookup: CDR1 LNHDA, CDR2 SQIVND (reference sequence).

This chain joins TRBV28 and TRBJ1-4; weak D call: TRBD1 (6 bases). The CDR3 runs 14 residues. Germline CDR1 and CDR2: MDHEN and SYDVKM. The V and J ends lost 3 bases and 6 bases respectively, with 11 bases between them. CDR3 in amino acids: CASSFQGYDEKLFF. In nucleotides, the CDR3 is TGTGCCAGCAGTTTTCAGGGGTACGATGAAAAACTGTTTTTT.

The chain employs TRBV6-5 and TRBJ1-2, with D unresolved. Germline V gene data show CDR1 as MNHEY and CDR2 as SVGAGI. The CDR3 is 12 residues long. V was trimmed by 7 bases and J by 5 bases, leaving 11 bases between them. The CDR3 coding sequence is TGTGCCAGCACCGAGAGAGGATATGGCTACACCTTC. It codes for CASTERGYGYTF.

This clone was picked up one time. V is TRBV5-1 and J is TRBJ2-7, with 11 bases lining up with TRBD2. This CDR3 has 14 amino acids. V shed 5 bases, J shed 2 bases, and the junction held 3 bases outside the gene matches. Germline CDR1 SGHRS, CDR2 YFSETQ. The CDR3: CASRETSGAYEQYF. The CDR3 DNA reads TGCGCCAGCAGGGAGACTAGCGGGGCCTACGAGCAGTACTTC.

J is TRBJ2-2 and V is TRBV24-1; 14 bases line up with TRBD2. In germline, CDR1 is KGHDR, CDR2 SFDVKD. The CDR3 spans 14 residues. J was trimmed by 6 bases and V by 9 bases; bases with no gene match: 2. CDR3 in DNA: TGTGCCACCCGGGGACTAGCGGGAGCCGGGGAGCTGTTTTTT. Translation gives CATRGLAGAGELFF.

This chain connects TRBV11-3 to TRBJ2-3; TRBD2 might be the D (5 bases). V was trimmed by 4 bases and J by 2 bases, leaving 28 bases between them. CDR1 is SGHNT, CDR2 YENEEA, per germline. The CDR3 is 20 amino acids. In DNA, the CDR3 is TGTGCCAGCAGCTGGGAGAGAGGAGACTACCTAAATCTTCACACAGATACGCAGTATTTT. Translated, it gives CASSWERGDYLNLHTDTQYF.

This clone is a singleton in its sample. V and J are TRBV7-2 and TRBJ2-7; 8 positions match TRBD2. This CDR3 comprises 13 residues. Germline assignment: CDR1 SGHTA and CDR2 FQGNSA. V lost 8 bases and J lost 4; bases outside the gene matches: 7. CDR3 sequence reads: CASPSGREYEQYV. CDR3 in DNA: TGTGCCAGCCCTAGCGGGCGAGAATACGAGCAGTACGTC.

V is TRBV7-2 and J is TRBJ2-5; tentative D call: TRBD1 (5 bases). Trimming removed 1 base from V and 2 bases from J, with 11 bases in between. There are 15 residues in the CDR3. Per the germline V gene, CDR1 is SGHTA and CDR2 is FQGNSA. CDR3 protein: CASSLGGAWQETQYF. CDR3 sequence (DNA): TGTGCCAGCAGCTTAGGGGGCGCATGGCAAGAGACCCAGTACTTC.

The genes are TRBV4-2 and TRBJ2-2; weak D call: TRBD1 (6 bases). V gave up 3 bases and J gave up 3 bases, with 8 bases separating them. This CDR3 spans 14 amino acids. Germline V CDR1 and CDR2: LGHNA, YNFKEQ. The DNA for the CDR3 is TGTGCCAGCAGCCAGGGGGCCTACACCGGGGAGCTGTTTTTT. The encoded protein is CASSQGAYTGELFF.

The chain employs TRBV9 and TRBJ1-4; 9 nucleotides agree with TRBD1. From germline, CDR1 is SGDLS and CDR2 YYNGEE. The V segment lost 4 bases and the J segment 7 bases; nucleotides outside the gene matches: 5. The CDR3 spans 14 residues. CDR3 sequence reads: CASSPRDRVEKLFF. The DNA of the CDR3 is TGTGCCAGCAGCCCCCGGGACAGGGTTGAAAAACTGTTTTTT. The full variable domain, completed using reference TRBV9 and TRBJ1-4, is DSGVTQTPKHLITATGQRVTLRCSPRSGDLSVYWYQQSLDQGLQFLIQYYNGEERAKGNILERFSAQQFPDLHSELNLSSLELGDSALYFCASSPRDRVEKLFFGSGTQLSVL.

The chain's CDR3 is CASSPPGNEQFF. Written as DNA, the CDR3 is TGTGCCAGCAGCCCCCCCGGCAATGAGCAGTTCTTC. This sequence joins TRBV7-9 and TRBJ2-1; no firm D call. Germline V gene data show CDR1 as SEHNR and CDR2 as FQNEAQ (reference sequence). The ends were cut back, 5 bases at V and 6 bases at J, with 8 bases in the middle. CDR3 length equals 12 residues.

The V call is TRBV19, the J call TRBJ2-3; 10 bases match TRBD2. CDR3 length equals 15 residues. Per the germline V gene, CDR1 is LNHDA and CDR2 is SQIVND (reference sequence). Unmatched junction bases numbered 3, after V lost 4 bases and J lost 2 bases. CDR3: CASSTLAGATDTQYF. The DNA for the CDR3 is TGTGCCAGTAGTACCCTAGCGGGGGCCACAGATACGCAGTATTTT.

The V gene is TRBV7-6, the J gene TRBJ1-4; D is perhaps TRBD1 (5 bases). In germline, CDR1 is SGHVS, CDR2 FNYEAQ. CDR3 length: 17 residues. Trimming cost V 0 bases and J 4 bases, with 15 bases left between them. The DNA of the CDR3 is TGTGCCAGCAGCTTAGCCGTAGGAGGGGAGGGTAATGAAAAACTGTTTTTT. It specifies CASSLAVGGEGNEKLFF. Full variable domain (remainder filled in from reference TRBV7-6 and TRBJ1-4): GAGVSQSPRYKVTKRGQDVALRCDPISGHVSLYWYRQALGQGPEFLTYFNYEAQQDKSGLPNDRFSAERPEGSISTLTIQRTEQRDSAMYRCASSLAVGGEGNEKLFFGSGTQLSVL.

This clone has a single count. The chain employs TRBV4-1 and TRBJ1-1; D is perhaps TRBD1 (5 bases). The V gene lost 0 bases and the J gene lost 3 bases, with 14 bases spanning the gap. The CDR3 is 16 amino acids. Germline V lookup: CDR1 MGHRA, CDR2 YSYEKL. CDR3 coding DNA: TGCGCCAGCAGCCAAGATCGGGGGGGGAGTTACACTGAAGCTTTCTTT. Translated, it gives CASSQDRGGSYTEAFF.

This clone was observed a single time. The chain joins TRBV9 to TRBJ2-3; TRBD2 aligns across 9 bases. With V trimmed by 1 base and J by 4 bases, 7 bases remained unmatched. The V gene's germline CDR1 is SGDLS and CDR2 YYNGEE. The CDR3 spans 16 residues. The CDR3 reads CASSVSGGRASDTQYF. DNA of the CDR3: TGTGCCAGCAGCGTATCCGGCGGGAGGGCCTCAGATACGCAGTATTTT.

V gene TRBV6-5 combines with J gene TRBJ2-7; no firm D call. V was trimmed by 4 bases and J by 6 bases, leaving 10 bases between them. The CDR3 covers 12 residues. Germline values: CDR1 MNHEY, CDR2 SVGAGI. The CDR3 sequence: CASSSLKSEQYF. CDR3 DNA: TGTGCCAGCAGTTCCTTAAAATCCGAGCAGTACTTC.

The chain uses TRBV5-5 and TRBJ2-6, with D possibly being TRBD2 (5 bases). CDR1 and CDR2 from the germline V gene are SGHKS and YYEKEE (reference sequence). The CDR3 runs to 17 residues. V dropped 2 bases and J dropped 1 base, with 13 bases sitting between them. The CDR3 spells CASSFGRWESGANVLTF. CDR3 DNA: TGTGCCAGCAGCTTCGGGCGTTGGGAGTCTGGGGCCAACGTCCTGACTTTC.

V and J are TRBV9 and TRBJ2-1, with TRBD2 identical over 7 bases. CDR3 length: 13 amino acids. The ends lost 7 bases at V and 4 bases at J; junction bases unmatched: 5. Germline loops: CDR1 SGDLS, CDR2 YYNGEE. For the CDR3, the DNA is TGTGCCAGCGGACCTAGCGGTTACAATGAGCAGTTCTTC. Translating gives CASGPSGYNEQFF.